The entry that follows covers one T cell receptor (beta chain) sequence. Its antigen is still unknown. These data belong to a study of CD8 T cells in ankylosing spondylitis. Points from the study as a whole: Made up of fewer than 10 highly homologous variants, a TCR beta motif appeared characteristic of ankylosing spondylitis blood. Some of the motif variants had earlier been found in reactive arthritis patients' fluid and blood. Clones linked to disease, bearing a CD8+ phenotype, were relatively rare in peripheral blood. Reportedly, disease-linked clones are significantly enriched in ankylosing spondylitis patients' matched synovial fluid.

The authors made TCR beta libraries by quantitative 5'-RACE with molecular barcodes. TCRdb analysed the 5' RACE reads with MiXCR anew, one entry per CDR3 protein. This sample carries roughly 470,000 distinct CDR3 sequences, 25% to 30% of them seen once, and the ten largest clones take over 0.8%. V gave up 4 bases and J gave up 6 bases; unmatched junction bases: 5. There are 13 residues in the CDR3. The germline V gene has CDR1 SGHRS and CDR2 YFSETQ. What was sequenced was blood, either unsorted or a sorted T cell fraction (not recorded which). J is TRBJ1-1 and V is TRBV5-1; 8 bases match TRBD1. This TCR derives from a male donor with ankylosing spondylitis. In DNA form, the CDR3 reads TGCGCCAGCAGCCTCCAGGGGGCTCCTGAAGCTTTCTTT. It encodes CASSLQGAPEAFF. The whole variable domain, remainder taken from reference TRBV5-1 and TRBJ1-1, is KAGVTQTPRYLIKTRGQQVTLSCSPISGHRSVSWYQQTPGQGLQFLFEYFSETQRNKGNFPGRFSGRQFSNSRSEMNVSTLELGDSALYLCASSLQGAPEAFFGQGTRLTVV.